Given below is one TCR beta chain in context. Trimming took 2 bases from V and 4 from J; bases not matched to a gene: 7. The germline CDR1 and CDR2 sequences are SGHRS and YFSETQ. This CDR3 region has 15 residues. This sample stems from a study of blood T cell repertoires in COVID-19. For the study at large: Sites in the United States, Italy and Spain provided acute and convalescent COVID-19 samples. The cDNA or gDNA used as material had been derived from T cells, B-cell-depleted T cells, or PBMCs.

Original processing methods: From reference gene primer amplification, estimates of nucleated cell counts were derived. Assay: immunoSEQ multiplex PCR; the TCRdb copy retains only in-frame clones and omits some. From that table come the V and J calls and clone size; the DNA was used to work out D and trimming. The sample lists roughly 100,000 clones, 70% to 85% seen once, with approximately 9.9% in the top ten. Sequencing was done on a sample of peripheral blood. This sequence originates from a man in his 60s with active or convalescent COVID-19. The V gene is TRBV5-1, the J gene TRBJ2-7; TRBD1 aligns across 9 bases. The CDR3 is CASSFLTGGGYEQYF. CDR3 DNA: TGCGCCAGCAGCTTTCTCACAGGGGGCGGTTACGAGCAGTACTTC.